This TCR beta chain was found in a study of metastatic and nonmetastatic thyroid tumors. There are 15 residues in the CDR3. The V gene's germline CDR1 is DFQATT and CDR2 SNEGSKA (reference sequence). V gave up 8 bases and J gave up 0 bases, with 18 bases separating them. Each patient went into thyroid surgery without having received any treatment. TCRdb re-called the PCR reads through MiXCR. The sample lists 30,000 to 35,000 clones, about a fifth seen once, with less than 4% in the top ten. The chain joins TRBV20-1 to TRBJ2-3; D is unclear. This receptor was identified in a male donor with papillary thyroid cancer or a benign thyroid nodule (not recorded which). Some clones in this sample may be carry-over from other donors' samples. Sequencing used tumor tissue. CDR3 in DNA: TGCAGTTCCCACCCCTGGACGATTAGCACAGATACGCAGTATTTT. Translated, it gives CSSHPWTISTDTQYF.